The next 16 T cell receptor beta chains were all read from a single sample in a study of control samples from healthy donors and cancer patients. Profiled with immunoSEQ multiplex PCR; TCRdb holds only in-frame clones, not every one. The sample gives about 410,000 clones, over 75% of which show up once; more than 6% is in the top ten. The sample comprised PBMCs. The receptor set was obtained from a man aged 35-49 years with head and neck cancer.

The chain links TRBV19 to TRBJ1-1, with D possibly TRBD1 on 6 matching bases. The CDR3 runs to 11 residues. In germline, CDR1 is LNHDA, CDR2 SQIVND (reference sequence). V lost 6 bases to trimming and J lost 10 bases, with 12 bases between them. The DNA for the CDR3 is TGTGCCAGTAGGACTCTGGGGGCAGCTTTCTTT. Residues: CASRTLGAAFF. Full variable domain (rest looked up from reference TRBV19 and TRBJ1-1): DGGITQSPKYLFRKEGQNVTLSCEQNLNHDAMYWYRQDPGQGLRLIYYSQIVNDFQKGDIAEGYSVSREKKESFPLTVTSAQKNPTAFYLCASRTLGAAFFGQGTRLTVV.

The chain uses TRBV12-3 or TRBV12-4 and TRBJ2-5; weak D call: TRBD2 (5 bases). This CDR3 is built from 13 residues. V gave up 4 bases and J gave up 5 bases, with 11 bases separating them. CDR3 residues: CASSSTRGETQYF. The CDR3 DNA reads as TGTGCCAGCAGTTCTACTAGAGGGGAGACCCAGTACTTC.

The chain employs TRBV7-8 and TRBJ2-7, with D hard to call. V was shortened by 3 bases and J by 0 bases, with 9 bases between the two germline ends. Germline loops: CDR1 SGHVS, CDR2 FQNEAQ. The CDR3 has 14 residues. The CDR3 nucleotides read TGTGCCAGCAGCTTCTACCGGAGCTCCTACGAGCAGTACTTC. Protein sequence: CASSFYRSSYEQYF.

The chain combines TRBV18 with TRBJ1-5; 7 nucleotides line up with TRBD1. This CDR3 is 16 amino acids long. After removal of 2 bases from V and 2 bases from J, the junction contained 6 bases not matched to a gene. CDR1 and CDR2 from the germline V gene are KGHSH and LQKENI. CDR3 residues: CASSPRGGQGNQPQHF. In nucleotides, the CDR3 is TGTGCCAGCTCACCAAGAGGCGGACAGGGCAATCAGCCCCAGCATTTT.

This chain uses TRBV29-1 with TRBJ1-1; 7 nucleotides match TRBD1. The CDR3 length is 13 residues. Germline lookup yields CDR1 SQVTM and CDR2 ANQGSEA. V shed 7 bases and J 4 bases; nucleotides not matched to a gene: 9. CDR3 in DNA: TGCAGCGCTGGCGGCGGGGACAGCACTGAAGCTTTCTTT. As protein: CSAGGGDSTEAFF.

V is TRBV7-9 and J is TRBJ2-7; D possibly matches TRBD1 or TRBD2 (5 bases each). The ends were cut back, 5 bases at V and 6 bases at J, with 17 bases in the middle. The germline V gene encodes CDR1 SEHNR and CDR2 FQNEAQ (reference sequence). This CDR3 region has 14 residues. The CDR3 spells CASSVTGTAGEQYF. In DNA form, the CDR3 reads TGTGCCAGCAGCGTGACCGGGACCGCCGGCGAGCAGTACTTC.

CDR3 amino acids: CSASSGTGFYEQYF. The CDR3 region has the DNA TGCAGTGCTAGTTCGGGGACAGGGTTTTACGAGCAGTACTTC. The chain recombines TRBV20-1 with TRBJ2-7; TRBD1 matches 9 bases. Germline values: CDR1 DFQATT, CDR2 SNEGSKA (reference sequence). J lost 4 bases, V lost 3 bases, and 7 bases had no gene match. The CDR3 spans 14 residues.

This sequence joins TRBV28 and TRBJ1-5, with a possible D match to TRBD1 (6 bases). The CDR3 sequence is 17 residues long. V lost 4 bases and J lost 0, with 16 bases in between. From germline, CDR1 is MDHEN and CDR2 SYDVKM. The CDR3 here is CASSSPRQVHSNQPQHF. The DNA for the CDR3 is TGTGCCAGCAGTTCTCCCCGACAGGTGCATAGCAATCAGCCCCAGCATTTT.

This clone was seen more than once but under ten times. The rearrangement links TRBV24-1 to TRBJ2-5; D perhaps matches TRBD2 (7 bases). CDR1 is KGHDR and CDR2 is SFDVKD in the germline V gene. CDR3 length: 16 amino acids. V was shortened by 4 bases and J by 2 bases, with 16 bases between the two germline ends. CDR3 nucleotides: TGTGCCACCAGTGACCCCTCCCGGGGGGCACAAGAGACCCAGTACTTC. Protein: CATSDPSRGAQETQYF.

About this clone: The same CDR3 also results from other DNA sequences found in this sample. The genes are TRBV4-3 and TRBJ2-7, with D possibly matching TRBD2 (5 bases). Trimming left V 3 bases short and J 2 bases short, with 14 bases between. The CDR3 contains 15 residues. Germline CDR1 and CDR2: LGHNA and YSLEER. The CDR3 sequence is CASSQEVNAAYEQYF. CDR3 in DNA: TGCGCCAGCAGCCAGGAGGTCAACGCCGCCTACGAGCAGTACTTC.

The genes are TRBV6-5 and TRBJ1-5; TRBD1 might be the D (5 bases). This CDR3 is built from 14 residues. In germline, CDR1 is MNHEY, CDR2 SVGAGI. Trimming removed 7 bases at V and 7 bases at J, with 17 bases between. This chain's CDR3 is CASNPRGEGQPQHF. CDR3 DNA sequence: TGTGCCAGCAACCCCCGAGGGGAGGGGCAGCCCCAGCATTTT.

CDR3 in amino acids: CASERQDSYNSPLHF. CDR3 DNA: TGTGCCAGCGAAAGACAGGACTCCTATAATTCACCCCTCCACTTT. V usage is TRBV27 and J usage is TRBJ1-6, with a possible D match to TRBD1 (6 bases). Trimming cost V 8 bases and J 0 bases, with 11 bases left between them. The CDR3 consists of 15 residues. Germline CDR1 MNHEY, CDR2 SMNVEV (reference sequence).

CDR3 loop: CASATGVTNSPLHF. The CDR3 DNA sequence: TGTGCCAGTGCTACAGGGGTGACAAATTCACCCCTCCACTTT. The chain is built from TRBV19 and TRBJ1-6, with 7 nucleotides matching TRBD1. CDR3 length: 14 residues. V gave up 8 bases and J gave up 7 bases; unmatched junction bases: 8. Germline V CDR1 and CDR2: LNHDA, SQIVND (reference sequence).

The rearrangement links TRBV3-1 (or the pseudogene TRBV3-2) to TRBJ1-1; 7 bases are shared with TRBD1. The V segment lost 1 base and the J segment 4 bases; nucleotides outside the gene matches: 0. This CDR3 has 13 residues. CDR1 and CDR2 (germline): LGHDT, YNNKEL (reference sequence). This CDR3 is CASSQAGGTEAFF. Written as DNA, the CDR3 is TGTGCCAGCAGCCAAGCAGGGGGCACTGAAGCTTTCTTT.

The rearrangement links TRBV2 to TRBJ1-1; possible D gene TRBD1, 5 bases. Germline V gives CDR1 SNHLY, CDR2 FYNNEI. The ends were cut back, 7 bases at V and 5 bases at J, with 14 bases in the middle. This CDR3 has 13 residues. The chain's CDR3 is CASKFWAGTEAFF. The CDR3 DNA reads as TGTGCCAGCAAGTTTTGGGCAGGGACTGAAGCTTTCTTT.

V usage is TRBV29-1 and J usage is TRBJ1-1; the D is unclear. V was shortened by 5 bases and J by 4 bases, with 11 bases between the two germline ends. The CDR3 spans 12 residues. CDR1 and CDR2 (germline): SQVTM, ANQGSEA. CDR3 sequence (DNA): TGCAGCGTTTACAGTAGCGGCACTGAAGCTTTCTTT. This codes for CSVYSSGTEAFF. The variable domain in full, with the rest retrieved from reference TRBV29-1 and TRBJ1-1, is SAVISQKPSRDICQRGTSLTIQCQVDSQVTMMFWYRQQPGQSLTLIATANQGSEATYESGFVIDKFPISRPNLTFSTLTVSNMSPEDSSIYLCSVYSSGTEAFFGQGTRLTVV.